What follows describes a single T cell receptor (beta chain). Assay: immunoSEQ multiplex PCR; the TCRdb copy retains only in-frame clones and omits some. The sample contains about 22,000 clones, about 90% of which appear only once. This sample is drawn from a study of blood T cell repertoires in COVID-19. With 5 bases clipped from V and 0 bases from J, the junction kept 7 bases outside the gene matches. The CDR3 consists of 16 residues. In germline, CDR1 is MDHEN, CDR2 SYDVKM. This sequence originates from a man between 65 and 85 years old with acute or convalescent COVID-19. The V gene is TRBV28, the J gene TRBJ2-4; TRBD1 matches 7 bases. Input material: peripheral blood. CDR3 sequence reads: CASSGGQISAKNIQYF. The CDR3 bases are TGTGCCAGCAGTGGGGGACAGATCTCAGCCAAAAACATTCAGTACTTC.